This T cell receptor (beta chain) was found in a study of regulatory T cells in long-lasting Graves disease. Looking at the study overall: Graves' patients who were just diagnosed had used antithyroid drugs for under 3 months. Study-wide results and caveats: Graves' patients with persistent disease showed TCR diversity lower than patients newly diagnosed. Sample size was small, which may have lowered accuracy.

This clonotype was found many times. The antigen is undetermined. The time point here: newly diagnosed GD, antithyroid drugs for less than 3 months. The TCR library was made from RNA that had been extracted from PBMCs in TRIzol. With iRepertoire HTBI primers and Arm-PCR of CDR3 regions, TCR beta libraries were built. From the multiplex PCR reads, TCRdb called clonotypes with MiXCR, one entry per CDR3 protein. The data show 200,000 to 250,000 distinct CDR3 sequences, about 17% seen once. The origin of this receptor is a female donor with Graves disease. Here the sequenced sample was peripheral blood mononuclear cells (PBMCs), taken at new diagnosis, from a patient treated with antithyroid drugs.

The CDR3 DNA reads as TGTGCCAGCTCATCTCTTGCGGGACTAGCTGACGAGCAGTTCTTC. Protein sequence: CASSSLAGLADEQFF. The chain recombines TRBV18 with TRBJ2-1, with TRBD2 matching 9 bases. The CDR3 totals 15 residues. Germline-derived CDR1 and CDR2 are KGHSH and LQKENI. The ends lost 5 bases at V and 10 bases at J; junction bases unmatched: 12.